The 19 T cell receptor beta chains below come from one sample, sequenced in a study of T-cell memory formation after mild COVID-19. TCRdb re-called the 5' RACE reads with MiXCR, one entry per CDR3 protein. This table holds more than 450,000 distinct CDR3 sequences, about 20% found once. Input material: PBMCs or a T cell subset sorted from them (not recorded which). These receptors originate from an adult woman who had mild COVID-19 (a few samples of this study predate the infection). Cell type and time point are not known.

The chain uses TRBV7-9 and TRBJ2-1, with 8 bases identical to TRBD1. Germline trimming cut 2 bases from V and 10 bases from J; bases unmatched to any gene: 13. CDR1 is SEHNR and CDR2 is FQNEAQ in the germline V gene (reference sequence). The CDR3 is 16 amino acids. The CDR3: CASSLTPPGQGWEQFF. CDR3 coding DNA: TGTGCCAGCAGCTTAACCCCCCCCGGACAGGGCTGGGAGCAGTTCTTC.

The CDR3 DNA sequence: TGTGCCTGGAGTGTACTTCGGGCAGCGGACGAGCAGTACTTC. Its protein product is CAWSVLRAADEQYF. The chain is built from TRBV30 and TRBJ2-7, with D possibly matching TRBD2 (5 bases). Trimming pared 0 bases from V and 5 bases from J, leaving 14 bases between. Germline values: CDR1 GTSNPN, CDR2 SVGIG (reference sequence). CDR3 length: 14 amino acids.

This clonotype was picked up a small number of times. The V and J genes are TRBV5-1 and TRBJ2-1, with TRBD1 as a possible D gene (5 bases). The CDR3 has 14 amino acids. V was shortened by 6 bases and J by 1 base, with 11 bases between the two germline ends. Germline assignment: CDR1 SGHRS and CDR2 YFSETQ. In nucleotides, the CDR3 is TGCGCCAGCATCCTCGACAGTTCCTACAATGAGCAGTTCTTC. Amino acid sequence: CASILDSSYNEQFF.

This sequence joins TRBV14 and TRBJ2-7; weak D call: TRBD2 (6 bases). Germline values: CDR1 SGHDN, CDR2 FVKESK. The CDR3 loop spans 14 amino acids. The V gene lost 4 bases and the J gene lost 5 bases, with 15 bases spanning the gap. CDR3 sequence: CASSLLGGKDEQYF. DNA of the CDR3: TGTGCCAGCAGCCTCCTCGGCGGGAAGGACGAGCAGTACTTC.

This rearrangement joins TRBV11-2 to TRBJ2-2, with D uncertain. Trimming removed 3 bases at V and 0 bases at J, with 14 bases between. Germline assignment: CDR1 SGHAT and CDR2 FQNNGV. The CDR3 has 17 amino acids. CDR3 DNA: TGTGCCAGCAGCTTCGCCCTGGGGAAAGCGAACACCGGGGAGCTGTTTTTT. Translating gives CASSFALGKANTGELFF.

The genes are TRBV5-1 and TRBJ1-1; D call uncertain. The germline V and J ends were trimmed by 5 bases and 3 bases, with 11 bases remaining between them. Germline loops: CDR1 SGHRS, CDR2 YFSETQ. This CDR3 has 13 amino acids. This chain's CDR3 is CASRSGFDTEAFF. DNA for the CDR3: TGCGCCAGCAGGTCCGGGTTTGACACTGAAGCTTTCTTT.

The CDR3: CASSVRQGPTDTQYF. The CDR3 region has the DNA TGTGCCAGCAGCGTCCGACAGGGACCCACAGATACGCAGTATTTT. The rearrangement joins TRBV11-3 to TRBJ2-3; 7 bases map to TRBD1. CDR3 length: 15 residues. V was clipped by 5 bases and J by 2 bases; unmatched bases: 7. Germline CDR1 reads SGHNT; CDR2 reads YENEEA.

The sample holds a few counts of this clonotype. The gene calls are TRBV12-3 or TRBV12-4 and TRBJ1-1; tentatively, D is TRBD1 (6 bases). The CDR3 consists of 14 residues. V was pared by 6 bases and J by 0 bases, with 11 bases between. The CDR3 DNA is TGTGCCAGCAGAGGACAGAGGATGAACACTGAAGCTTTCTTT. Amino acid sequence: CASRGQRMNTEAFF.

The CDR3 is CASSQDRPTDTQYF. The DNA of the CDR3 is TGCGCCAGCAGCCAAGACAGGCCCACAGATACGCAGTATTTT. This chain joins TRBV5-1 and TRBJ2-3; D is possibly TRBD1 (6 bases). Trimming stripped 4 bases from V and 2 bases from J, with 11 bases between. CDR1 and CDR2 from the germline V gene are SGHRS and YFSETQ. The CDR3 runs 14 residues.

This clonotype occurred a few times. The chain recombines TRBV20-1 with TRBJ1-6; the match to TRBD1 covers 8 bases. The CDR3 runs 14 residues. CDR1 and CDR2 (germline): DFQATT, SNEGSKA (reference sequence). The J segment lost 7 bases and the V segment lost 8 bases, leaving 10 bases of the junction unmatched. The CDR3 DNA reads TGCAGTCCTACCGTTAACAGGGGGAATTCACCCCTCCACTTT. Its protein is CSPTVNRGNSPLHF.

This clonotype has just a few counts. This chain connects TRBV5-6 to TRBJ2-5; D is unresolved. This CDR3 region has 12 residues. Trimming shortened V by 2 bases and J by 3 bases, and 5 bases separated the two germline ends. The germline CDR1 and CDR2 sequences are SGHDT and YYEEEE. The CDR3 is CASSFTEETQYF. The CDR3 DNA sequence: TGTGCCAGCAGCTTTACAGAAGAGACCCAGTACTTC. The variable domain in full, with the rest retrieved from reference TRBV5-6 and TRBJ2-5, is DAGVTQSPTHLIKTRGQQVTLRCSPKSGHDTVSWYQQALGQGPQFIFQYYEEEERQRGNFPDRFSGHQFPNYSSELNVNALLLGDSALYLCASSFTEETQYFGPGTRLLVL.

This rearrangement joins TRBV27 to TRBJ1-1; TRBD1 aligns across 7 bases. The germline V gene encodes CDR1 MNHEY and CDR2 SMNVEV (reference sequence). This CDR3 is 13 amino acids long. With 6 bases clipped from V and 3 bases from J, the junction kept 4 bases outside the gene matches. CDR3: CASSRDSYTEAFF. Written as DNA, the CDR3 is TGTGCCAGCAGCCGGGACAGTTACACTGAAGCTTTCTTT.

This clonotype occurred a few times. This CDR3 reads CASRIRGGNSPLHF. The CDR3 DNA reads TGTGCCAGCAGAATCAGGGGTGGCAATTCACCCCTCCACTTT. V usage is TRBV7-2 and J usage is TRBJ1-6, with TRBD1 as a possible D gene (6 bases). The CDR3 loop spans 14 amino acids. Germline CDR1 is SGHTA and CDR2 is FQGNSA. V was cut by 6 bases and J by 7 bases, with 13 bases left in between.

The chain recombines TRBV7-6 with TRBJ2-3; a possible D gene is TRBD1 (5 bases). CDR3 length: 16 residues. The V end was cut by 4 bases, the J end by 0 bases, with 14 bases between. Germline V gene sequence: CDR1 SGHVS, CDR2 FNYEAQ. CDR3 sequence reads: CASSSGVGVSTDTQYF. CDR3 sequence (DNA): TGTGCCAGCAGCTCGGGTGTAGGGGTTAGCACAGATACGCAGTATTTT.

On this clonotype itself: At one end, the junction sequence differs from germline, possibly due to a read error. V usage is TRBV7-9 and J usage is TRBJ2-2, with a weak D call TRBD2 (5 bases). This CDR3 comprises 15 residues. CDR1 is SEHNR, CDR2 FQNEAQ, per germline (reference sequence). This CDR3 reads CASSSPGSNTGELSF. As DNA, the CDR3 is TGTGCCAGCAGCTCGCCGGGTTCGAACACCGGGGAGCTGTCTTTT.

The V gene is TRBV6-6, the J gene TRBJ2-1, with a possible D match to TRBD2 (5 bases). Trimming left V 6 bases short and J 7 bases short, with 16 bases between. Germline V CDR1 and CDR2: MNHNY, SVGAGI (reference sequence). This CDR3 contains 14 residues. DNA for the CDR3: TGTGCCAGCAGGGAGGATTCTAGTCGGAATGAGCAGTTCTTC. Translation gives CASREDSSRNEQFF.

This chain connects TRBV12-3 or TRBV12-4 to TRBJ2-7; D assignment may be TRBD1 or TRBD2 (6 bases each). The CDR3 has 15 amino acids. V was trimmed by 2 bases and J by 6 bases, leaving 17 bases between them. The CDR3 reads CASSLMEQGGGEQYF. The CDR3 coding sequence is TGTGCCAGCAGTTTAATGGAACAGGGAGGTGGCGAGCAGTACTTC.

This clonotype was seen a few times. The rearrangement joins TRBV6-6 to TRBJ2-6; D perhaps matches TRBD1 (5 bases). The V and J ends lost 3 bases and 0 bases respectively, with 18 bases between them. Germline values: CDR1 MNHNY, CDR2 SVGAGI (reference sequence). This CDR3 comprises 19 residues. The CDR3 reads CASSYIRRQSNSGANVLTF. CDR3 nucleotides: TGTGCCAGCAGTTATATAAGGAGACAGTCAAACTCTGGGGCCAACGTCCTGACTTTC.

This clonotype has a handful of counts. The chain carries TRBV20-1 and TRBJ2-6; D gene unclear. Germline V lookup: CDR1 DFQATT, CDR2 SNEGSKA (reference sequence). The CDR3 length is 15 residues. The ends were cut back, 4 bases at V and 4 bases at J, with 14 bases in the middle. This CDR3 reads CSATGGAGGANVLTF. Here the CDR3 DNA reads TGCAGTGCTACGGGTGGAGCAGGAGGGGCCAACGTCCTGACTTTC.